The present T cell receptor (beta chain) was sequenced within a study of blood T cell repertoires in COVID-19. Germline CDR1 MDHEN, CDR2 SYDVKM. The V gene lost 5 bases and the J gene lost 3 bases, with 21 bases spanning the gap. This CDR3 has 17 residues. Method: immunoSEQ multiplex PCR; TCRdb's copy keeps in-frame clones and lacks some. Among 150,000 to 200,000 clones listed, approximately 79% were seen once. Sequencing used peripheral blood. V usage is TRBV28 and J usage is TRBJ2-3; tentative D call: TRBD2 (7 bases). The TCR comes from a woman in her 70s with acute or convalescent COVID-19. The CDR3 loop reads CASSKMRGRVLTDTQYF. In DNA, the CDR3 is TGTGCCAGCAGTAAAATGCGGGGGCGGGTTTTAACAGATACGCAGTATTTT.